The TCR beta chain under discussion was sequenced for a study of response to subunit inactivated influenza vaccine. Study findings and constraints: A suggestion made by the authors is that each seasonal influenza vaccination recruits few new T cells.

Only a few counts were recorded for this clonotype. Its antigen remains unidentified. TCRdb ran MiXCR on the RT-PCR reads and lists one entry per CDR3 protein. The table has 650,000 to 800,000 distinct CDR3 sequences, about 14% seen once. In germline, CDR1 is DFQATT, CDR2 SNEGSKA (reference sequence). The CDR3 totals 19 residues. Between the trimmed V and J ends, which lost 0 bases and 1 base, there was a span of 19 bases. This clonotype was obtained from a man aged 45-65 years who received an inactivated influenza vaccine. The specimen was PBMCs from blood, collected roughly 2 weeks before vaccination. The chain links TRBV20-1 to TRBJ1-6; D not resolved. CDR3: CSARDHFGEGGSYNSPLHF. CDR3 DNA sequence: TGCAGTGCTAGAGATCATTTTGGGGAAGGCGGTTCCTATAATTCACCCCTCCACTTT.